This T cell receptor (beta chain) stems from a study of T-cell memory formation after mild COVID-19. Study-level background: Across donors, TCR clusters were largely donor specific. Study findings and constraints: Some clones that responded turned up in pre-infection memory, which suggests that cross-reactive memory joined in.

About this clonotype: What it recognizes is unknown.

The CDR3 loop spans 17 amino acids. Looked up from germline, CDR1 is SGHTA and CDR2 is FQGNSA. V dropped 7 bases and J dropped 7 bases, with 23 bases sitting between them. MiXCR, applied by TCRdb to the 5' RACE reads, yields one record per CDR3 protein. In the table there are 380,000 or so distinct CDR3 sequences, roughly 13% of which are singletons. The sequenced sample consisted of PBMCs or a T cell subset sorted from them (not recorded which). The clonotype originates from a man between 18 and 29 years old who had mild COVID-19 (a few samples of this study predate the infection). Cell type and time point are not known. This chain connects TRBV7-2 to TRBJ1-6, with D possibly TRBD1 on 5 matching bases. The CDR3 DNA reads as TGTGCCAGCACCCCAGGCCCTCGGGACGGATTGAATTCACCCCTCCACTTT. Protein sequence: CASTPGPRDGLNSPLHF.